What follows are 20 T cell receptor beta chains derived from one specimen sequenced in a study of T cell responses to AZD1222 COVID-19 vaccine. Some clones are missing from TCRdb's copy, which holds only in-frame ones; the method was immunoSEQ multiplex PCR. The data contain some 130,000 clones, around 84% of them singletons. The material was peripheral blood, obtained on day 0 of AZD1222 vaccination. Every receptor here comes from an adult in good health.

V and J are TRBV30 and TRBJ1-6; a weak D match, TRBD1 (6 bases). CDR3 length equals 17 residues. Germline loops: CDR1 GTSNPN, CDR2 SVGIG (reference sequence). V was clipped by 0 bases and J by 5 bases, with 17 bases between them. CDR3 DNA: TGTGCCTGGAGTGTACCCACGGGGGCTTTGCATAATTCACCCCTCCACTTT. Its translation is CAWSVPTGALHNSPLHF.

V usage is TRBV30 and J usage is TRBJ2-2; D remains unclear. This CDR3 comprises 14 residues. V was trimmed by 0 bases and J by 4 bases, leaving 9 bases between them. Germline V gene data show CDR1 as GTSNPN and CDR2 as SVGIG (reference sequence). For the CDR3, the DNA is TGTGCCTGGAGTGTAAAGGGTACCACCGGGGAGCTGTTTTTT. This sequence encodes CAWSVKGTTGELFF.

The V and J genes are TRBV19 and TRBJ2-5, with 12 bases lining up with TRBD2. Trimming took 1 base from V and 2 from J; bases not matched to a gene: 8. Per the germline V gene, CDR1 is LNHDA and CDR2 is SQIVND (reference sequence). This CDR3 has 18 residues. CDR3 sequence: CASSIGLTSGGFQETQYF. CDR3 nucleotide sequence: TGTGCCAGTAGTATAGGTCTGACTAGCGGGGGCTTTCAAGAGACCCAGTACTTC.

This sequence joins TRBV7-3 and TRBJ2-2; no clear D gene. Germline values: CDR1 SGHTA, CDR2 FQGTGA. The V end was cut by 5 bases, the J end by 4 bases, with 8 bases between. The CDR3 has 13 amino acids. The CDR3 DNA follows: TGTGCCAGCAGCCCCCGTAGCACCGGGGAGCTGTTTTTT. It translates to CASSPRSTGELFF.

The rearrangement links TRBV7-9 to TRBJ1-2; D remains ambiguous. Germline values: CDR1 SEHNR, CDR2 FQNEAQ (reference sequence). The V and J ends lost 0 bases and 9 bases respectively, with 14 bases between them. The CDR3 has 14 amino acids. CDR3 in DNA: TGTGCCAGCAGCTTAGCGGTCGGGCTCCCCAGCTACACCTTC. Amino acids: CASSLAVGLPSYTF.

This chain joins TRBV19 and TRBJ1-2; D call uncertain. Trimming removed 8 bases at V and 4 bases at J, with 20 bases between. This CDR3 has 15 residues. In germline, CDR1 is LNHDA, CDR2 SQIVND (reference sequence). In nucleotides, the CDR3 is TGTGCCAGTCGACGGACCGACCAGGATGGCTATGGCTACACCTTC. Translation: CASRRTDQDGYGYTF.

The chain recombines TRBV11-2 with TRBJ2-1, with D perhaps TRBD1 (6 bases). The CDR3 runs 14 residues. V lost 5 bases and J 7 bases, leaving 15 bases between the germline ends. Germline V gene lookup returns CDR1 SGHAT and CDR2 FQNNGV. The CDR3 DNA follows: TGTGCCAGCAGCATTATACAGGGAAGTAATGAGCAGTTCTTC. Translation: CASSIIQGSNEQFF.

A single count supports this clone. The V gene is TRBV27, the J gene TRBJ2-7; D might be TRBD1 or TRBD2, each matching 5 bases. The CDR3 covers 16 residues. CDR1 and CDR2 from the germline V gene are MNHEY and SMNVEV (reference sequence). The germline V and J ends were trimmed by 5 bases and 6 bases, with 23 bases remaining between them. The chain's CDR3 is CASSPSGRSLLSEQYF. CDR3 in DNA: TGTGCCAGCAGTCCCTCGGGACGGTCCCTATTAAGCGAGCAGTACTTC.

CDR3 sequence reads: CASSVGGSSYNSPLHF. The CDR3, as DNA: TGTGCCAGCAGCGTCGGCGGTAGCTCCTATAATTCACCCCTCCACTTT. The rearrangement joins TRBV9 to TRBJ1-6; no clear D. Trimming cost V 2 bases and J 0 bases, with 9 bases left between them. Germline loops: CDR1 SGDLS, CDR2 YYNGEE. The CDR3 runs to 16 residues.

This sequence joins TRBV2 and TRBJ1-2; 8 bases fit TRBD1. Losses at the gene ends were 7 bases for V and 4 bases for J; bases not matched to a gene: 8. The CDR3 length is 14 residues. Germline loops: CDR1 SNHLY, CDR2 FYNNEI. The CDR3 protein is CASISDRDSYGYTF. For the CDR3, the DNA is TGTGCCAGCATTTCGGACAGGGACTCCTATGGCTACACCTTC.

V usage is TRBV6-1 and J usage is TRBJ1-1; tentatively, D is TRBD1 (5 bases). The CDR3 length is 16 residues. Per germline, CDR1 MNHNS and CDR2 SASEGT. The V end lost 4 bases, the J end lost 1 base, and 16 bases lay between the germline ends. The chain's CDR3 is CASSVRPGSGNTEAFF. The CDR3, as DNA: TGTGCCAGCAGTGTAAGACCAGGGTCCGGGAACACTGAAGCTTTCTTT.

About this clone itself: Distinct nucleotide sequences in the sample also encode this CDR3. CDR3 sequence: CSASGNTEAFF. In DNA, the CDR3 is TGCAGTGCTTCAGGGAACACTGAAGCTTTCTTT. The chain combines TRBV20-1 with TRBJ1-1; no firm D call. Per the germline V gene, CDR1 is DFQATT and CDR2 is SNEGSKA (reference sequence). The V and J ends lost 5 bases and 1 base respectively, with 5 bases between them. The CDR3 covers 11 residues.

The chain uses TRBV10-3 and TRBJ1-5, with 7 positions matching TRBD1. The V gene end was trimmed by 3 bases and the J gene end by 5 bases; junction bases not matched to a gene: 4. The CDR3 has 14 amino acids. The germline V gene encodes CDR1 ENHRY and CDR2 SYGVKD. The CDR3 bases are TGTGCCATCAGTGACGGGACAGCTTATCAGCCCCAGCATTTT. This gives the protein CAISDGTAYQPQHF.

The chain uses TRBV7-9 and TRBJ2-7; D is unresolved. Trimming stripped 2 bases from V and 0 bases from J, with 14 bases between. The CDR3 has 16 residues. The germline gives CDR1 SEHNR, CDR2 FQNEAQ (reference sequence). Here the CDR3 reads CASSLLGGGSSYEQYF. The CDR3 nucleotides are TGTGCCAGCAGCTTATTGGGCGGCGGTAGCTCCTACGAGCAGTACTTC.

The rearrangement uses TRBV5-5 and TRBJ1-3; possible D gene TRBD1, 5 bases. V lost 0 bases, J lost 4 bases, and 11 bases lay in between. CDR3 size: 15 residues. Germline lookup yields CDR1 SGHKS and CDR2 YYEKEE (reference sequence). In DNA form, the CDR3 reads TGTGCCAGCAGCTTGGTCCCGGGGGAGGGAAACACCATATATTTT. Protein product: CASSLVPGEGNTIYF.

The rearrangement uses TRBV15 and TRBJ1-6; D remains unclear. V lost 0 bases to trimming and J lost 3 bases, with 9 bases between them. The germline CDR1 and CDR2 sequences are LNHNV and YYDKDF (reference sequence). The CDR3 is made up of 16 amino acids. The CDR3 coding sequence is TGTGCCACCAGCAGAGAAGAGGAGCTCTATAATTCACCCCTCCACTTT. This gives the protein CATSREEELYNSPLHF.

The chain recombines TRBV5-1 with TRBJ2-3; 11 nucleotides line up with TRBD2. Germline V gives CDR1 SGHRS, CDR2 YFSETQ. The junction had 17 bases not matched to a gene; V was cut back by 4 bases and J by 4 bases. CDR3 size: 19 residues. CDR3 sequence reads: CASSPRTPLAGGRPDTQYF. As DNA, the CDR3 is TGCGCCAGCAGCCCCCGAACCCCCCTAGCGGGGGGCCGCCCAGATACGCAGTATTTT.

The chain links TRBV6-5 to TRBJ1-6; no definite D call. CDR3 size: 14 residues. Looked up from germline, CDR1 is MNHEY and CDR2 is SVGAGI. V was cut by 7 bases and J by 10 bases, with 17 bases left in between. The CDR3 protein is CASTLRAFGSPLHF. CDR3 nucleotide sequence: TGTGCCAGCACCCTCCGGGCATTTGGATCACCCCTCCACTTT.

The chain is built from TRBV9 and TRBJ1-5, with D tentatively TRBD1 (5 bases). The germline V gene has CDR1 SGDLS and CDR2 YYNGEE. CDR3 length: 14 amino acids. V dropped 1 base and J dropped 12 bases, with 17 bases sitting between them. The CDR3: CASSVSPQGVDQHF. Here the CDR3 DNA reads TGTGCCAGCAGCGTAAGTCCCCAAGGGGTGGACCAGCATTTT.

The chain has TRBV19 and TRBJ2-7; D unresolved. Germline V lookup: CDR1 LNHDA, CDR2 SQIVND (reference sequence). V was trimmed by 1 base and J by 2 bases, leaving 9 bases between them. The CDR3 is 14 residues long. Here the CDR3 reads CASSIGVGTYEQYF. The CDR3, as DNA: TGTGCCAGTAGTATAGGGGTAGGAACCTACGAGCAGTACTTC.